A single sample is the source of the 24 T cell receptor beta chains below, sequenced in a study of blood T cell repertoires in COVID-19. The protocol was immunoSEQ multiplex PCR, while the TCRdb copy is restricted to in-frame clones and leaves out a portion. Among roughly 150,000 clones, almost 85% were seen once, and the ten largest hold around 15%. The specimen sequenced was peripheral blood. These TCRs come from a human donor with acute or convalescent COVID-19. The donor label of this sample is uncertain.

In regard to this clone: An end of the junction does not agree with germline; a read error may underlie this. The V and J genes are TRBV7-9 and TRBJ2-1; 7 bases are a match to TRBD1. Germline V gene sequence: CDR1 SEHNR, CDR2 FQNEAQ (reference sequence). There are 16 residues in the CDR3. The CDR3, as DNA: TGTGCCAGCACCTTATCGACAGGGTCCCCTGACAATGAGCAGTTCTTC. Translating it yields CASTLSTGSPDNEQFF.

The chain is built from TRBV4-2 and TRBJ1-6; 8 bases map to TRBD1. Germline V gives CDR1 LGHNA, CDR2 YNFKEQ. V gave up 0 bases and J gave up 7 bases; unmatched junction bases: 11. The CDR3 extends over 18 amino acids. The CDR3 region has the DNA TGTGCCAGCAGCCAAGACGAGGACAGGGTCTTGGGGAATTCACCCCTCCACTTT. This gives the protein CASSQDEDRVLGNSPLHF.

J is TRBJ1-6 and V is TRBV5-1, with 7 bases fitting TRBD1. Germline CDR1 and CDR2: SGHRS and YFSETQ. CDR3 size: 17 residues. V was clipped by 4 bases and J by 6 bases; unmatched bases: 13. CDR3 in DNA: TGCGCCAGCAGCGAGGGACAGCTGAGGGGGGTTAATTCACCCCTCCACTTT. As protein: CASSEGQLRGVNSPLHF.

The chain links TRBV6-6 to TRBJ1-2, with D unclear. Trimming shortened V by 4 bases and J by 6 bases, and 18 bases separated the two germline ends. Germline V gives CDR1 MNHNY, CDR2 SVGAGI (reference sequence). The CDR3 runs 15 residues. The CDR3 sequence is CASSSPRVSGNGYTF. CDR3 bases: TGTGCCAGCAGTTCCCCGCGGGTCTCTGGGAATGGCTACACCTTC.

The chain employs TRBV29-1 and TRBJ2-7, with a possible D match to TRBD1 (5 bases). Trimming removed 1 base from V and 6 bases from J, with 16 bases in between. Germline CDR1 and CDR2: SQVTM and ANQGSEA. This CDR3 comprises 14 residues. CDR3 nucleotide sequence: TGCAGCGTTGAAGTGAGCAGGGTTCACGCCGAGCAGTACTTC. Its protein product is CSVEVSRVHAEQYF.

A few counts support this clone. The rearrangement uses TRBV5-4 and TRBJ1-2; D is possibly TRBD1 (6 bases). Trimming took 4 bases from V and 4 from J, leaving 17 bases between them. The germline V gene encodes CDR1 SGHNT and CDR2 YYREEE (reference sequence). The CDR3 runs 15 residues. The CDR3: CASSLEQGTFYGYTF. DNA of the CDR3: TGTGCCAGCAGCCTCGAACAGGGCACCTTCTATGGCTACACCTTC.

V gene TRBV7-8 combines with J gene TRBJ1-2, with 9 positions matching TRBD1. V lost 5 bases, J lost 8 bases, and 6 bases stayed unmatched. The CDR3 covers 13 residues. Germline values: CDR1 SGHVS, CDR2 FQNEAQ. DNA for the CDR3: TGTGCCAGCAGCCCGGGACAGGGAGAGGGCTACACCTTC. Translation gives CASSPGQGEGYTF.

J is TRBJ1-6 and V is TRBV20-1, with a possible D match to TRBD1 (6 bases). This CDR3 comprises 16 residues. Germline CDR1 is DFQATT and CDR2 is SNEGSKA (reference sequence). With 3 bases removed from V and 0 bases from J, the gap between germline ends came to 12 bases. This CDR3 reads CSASGGRSSYNSPLHF. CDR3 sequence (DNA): TGCAGTGCTAGTGGGGGCAGAAGCTCCTATAATTCACCCCTCCACTTT.

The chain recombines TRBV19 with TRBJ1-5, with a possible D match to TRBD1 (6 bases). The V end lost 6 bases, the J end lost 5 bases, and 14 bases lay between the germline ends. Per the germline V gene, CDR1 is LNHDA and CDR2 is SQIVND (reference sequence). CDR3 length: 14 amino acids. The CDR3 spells CASSPNRVDQPQHF. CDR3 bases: TGTGCCAGTAGCCCCAACAGGGTGGATCAGCCCCAGCATTTT.

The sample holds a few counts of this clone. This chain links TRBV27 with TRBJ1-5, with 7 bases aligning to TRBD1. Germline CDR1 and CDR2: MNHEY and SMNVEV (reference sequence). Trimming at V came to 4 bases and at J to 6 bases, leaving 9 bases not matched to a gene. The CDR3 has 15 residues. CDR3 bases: TGTGCCAGCAGTTCGCTTCCTTCAGGGGGTCAGCCCCAGCATTTT. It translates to CASSSLPSGGQPQHF.

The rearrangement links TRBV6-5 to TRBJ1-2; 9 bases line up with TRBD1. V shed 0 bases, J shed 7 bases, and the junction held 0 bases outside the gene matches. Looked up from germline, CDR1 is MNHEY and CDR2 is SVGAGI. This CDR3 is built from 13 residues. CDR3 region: CASSYSDRGGYTF. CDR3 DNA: TGTGCCAGCAGTTACTCGGACAGGGGTGGCTACACCTTC.

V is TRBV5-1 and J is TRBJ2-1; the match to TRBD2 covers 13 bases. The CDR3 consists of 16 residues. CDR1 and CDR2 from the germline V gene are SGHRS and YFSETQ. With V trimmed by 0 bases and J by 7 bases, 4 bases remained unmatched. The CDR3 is CASSLGTSGGLNEQFF. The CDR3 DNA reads TGCGCCAGCAGCTTGGGGACTAGCGGGGGTTTAAATGAGCAGTTCTTC.

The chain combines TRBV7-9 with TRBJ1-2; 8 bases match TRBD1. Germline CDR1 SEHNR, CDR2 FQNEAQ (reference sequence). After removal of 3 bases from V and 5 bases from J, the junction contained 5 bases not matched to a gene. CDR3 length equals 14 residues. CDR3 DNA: TGTGCCAGCAGCTTTCAGGACAGGGATTATGGCTACACCTTC. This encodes CASSFQDRDYGYTF.

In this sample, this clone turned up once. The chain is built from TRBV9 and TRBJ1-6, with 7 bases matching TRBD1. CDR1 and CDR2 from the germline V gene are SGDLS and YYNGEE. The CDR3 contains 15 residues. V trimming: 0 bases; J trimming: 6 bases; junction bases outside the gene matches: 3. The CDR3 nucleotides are TGTGCCAGCAGCGTAGCGGGACAGCTTAATTCACCCCTCCACTTT. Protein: CASSVAGQLNSPLHF.

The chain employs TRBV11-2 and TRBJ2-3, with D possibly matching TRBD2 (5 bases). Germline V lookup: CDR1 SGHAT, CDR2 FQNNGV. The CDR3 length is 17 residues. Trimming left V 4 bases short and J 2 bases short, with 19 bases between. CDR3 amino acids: CASSSGRRSGPTDTQYF. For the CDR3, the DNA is TGTGCCAGCAGCTCGGGGAGAAGGTCCGGACCCACAGATACGCAGTATTTT. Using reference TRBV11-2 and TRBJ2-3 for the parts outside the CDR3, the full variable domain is EAGVAQSPRYKIIEKRQSVAFWCNPISGHATLYWYQQILGQGPKLLIQFQNNGVVDDSQLPKDRFSAERLKGVDSTLKIQPAKLEDSAVYLCASSSGRRSGPTDTQYFGPGTRLTVL.

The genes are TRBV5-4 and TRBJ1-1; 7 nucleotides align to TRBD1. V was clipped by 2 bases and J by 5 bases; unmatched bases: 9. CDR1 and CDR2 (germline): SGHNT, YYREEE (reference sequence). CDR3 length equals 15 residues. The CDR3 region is CASSFPGGRGTEAFF. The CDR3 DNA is TGTGCCAGCAGCTTTCCCGGGGGCAGGGGGACTGAAGCTTTCTTT.

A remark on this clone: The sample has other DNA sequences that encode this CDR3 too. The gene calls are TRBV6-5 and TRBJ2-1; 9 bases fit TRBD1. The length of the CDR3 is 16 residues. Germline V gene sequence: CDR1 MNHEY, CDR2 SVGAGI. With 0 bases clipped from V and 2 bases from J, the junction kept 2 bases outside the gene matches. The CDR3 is CASSYSNRGPYNEQFF. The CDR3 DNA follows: TGTGCCAGCAGTTACTCCAACAGGGGGCCCTACAATGAGCAGTTCTTC.

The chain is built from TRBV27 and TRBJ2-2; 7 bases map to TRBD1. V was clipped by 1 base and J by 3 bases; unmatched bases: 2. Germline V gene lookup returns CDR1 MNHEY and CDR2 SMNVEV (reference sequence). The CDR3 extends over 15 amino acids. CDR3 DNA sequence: TGTGCCAGCAGTTTATACCAGGGGGACACCGGGGAGCTGTTTTTT. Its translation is CASSLYQGDTGELFF.

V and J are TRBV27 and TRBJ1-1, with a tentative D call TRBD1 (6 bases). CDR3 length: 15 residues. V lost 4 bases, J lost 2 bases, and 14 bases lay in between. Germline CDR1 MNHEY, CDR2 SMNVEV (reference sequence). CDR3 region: CASSSQGLGNTEAFF. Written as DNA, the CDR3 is TGTGCCAGCAGTTCACAGGGTTTGGGAAACACTGAAGCTTTCTTT.

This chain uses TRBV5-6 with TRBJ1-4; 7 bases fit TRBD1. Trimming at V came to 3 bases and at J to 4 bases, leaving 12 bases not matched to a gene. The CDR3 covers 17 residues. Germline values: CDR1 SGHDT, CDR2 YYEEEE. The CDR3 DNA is TGTGCCAGCAGCTCCCCTACGGACAGGTGGAATAATGAAAAACTGTTTTTT. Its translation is CASSSPTDRWNNEKLFF.

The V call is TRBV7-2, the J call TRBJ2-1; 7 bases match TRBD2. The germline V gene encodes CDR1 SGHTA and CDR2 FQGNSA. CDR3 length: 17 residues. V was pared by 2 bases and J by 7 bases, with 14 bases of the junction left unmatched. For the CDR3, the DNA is TGTGCCAGCAGCTTAACAGCGGGGAGCCACGTTCGGAATGAGCAGTTCTTC. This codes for CASSLTAGSHVRNEQFF. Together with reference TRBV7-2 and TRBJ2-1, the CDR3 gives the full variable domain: GAGVSQSPSNKVTEKGKDVELRCDPISGHTALYWYRQSLGQGLEFLIYFQGNSAPDKSGLPSDRFSAERTGGSVSTLTIQRTQQEDSAVYLCASSLTAGSHVRNEQFFGPGTRLTVL.

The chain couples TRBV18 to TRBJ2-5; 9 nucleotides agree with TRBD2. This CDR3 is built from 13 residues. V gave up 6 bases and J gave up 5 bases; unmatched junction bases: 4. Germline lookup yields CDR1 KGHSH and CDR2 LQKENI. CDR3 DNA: TGTGCCAGCTCCCTACTAGCGGGCGAGACCCAGTACTTC. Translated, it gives CASSLLAGETQYF.

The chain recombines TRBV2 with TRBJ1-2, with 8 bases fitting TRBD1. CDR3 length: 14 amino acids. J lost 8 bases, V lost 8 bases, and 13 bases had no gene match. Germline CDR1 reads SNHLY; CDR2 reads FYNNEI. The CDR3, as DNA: TGTGCCAGCGGTCGGACAGGGTGGGTAGAGGGCTACACCTTC. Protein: CASGRTGWVEGYTF.

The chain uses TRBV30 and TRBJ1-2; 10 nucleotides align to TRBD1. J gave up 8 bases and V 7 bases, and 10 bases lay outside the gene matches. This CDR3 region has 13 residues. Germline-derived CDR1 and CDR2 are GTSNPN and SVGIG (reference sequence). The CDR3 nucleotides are TGTGCCTTACAGCGGGACAGGGGATCCGGCTACACCTTC. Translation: CALQRDRGSGYTF.